What follows are 29 T cell receptor beta chains derived from one specimen sequenced in a study. TCRdb used MiXCR to reprocess the RT-PCR reads, holding one entry per CDR3 protein. The sample has about 680,000 distinct CDR3 sequences, more than 13% seen once. Material for sequencing was memory CD4+ T cells from blood. These receptor sequences come from a female donor in good health, serving as a healthy control.

This chain joins TRBV28 and TRBJ2-7, with 8 positions matching TRBD2. J was trimmed by 2 bases and V by 5 bases; bases with no gene match: 5. The CDR3 length is 14 residues. Germline CDR1 and CDR2: MDHEN and SYDVKM. Written as DNA, the CDR3 is TGTGCCAGCAGTCGGGGGGGGGTGCCCTACGAGCAGTACTTC. This gives the protein CASSRGGVPYEQYF.

This clonotype appeared a few times. The J gene is TRBJ2-7, the V gene TRBV27, with D unclear. There are 14 residues in the CDR3. The V gene lost 4 bases and the J gene lost 0 bases, with 10 bases spanning the gap. Looked up from germline, CDR1 is MNHEY and CDR2 is SMNVEV (reference sequence). CDR3 amino acids: CASSSGFNSYEQYF. CDR3 sequence (DNA): TGTGCCAGCAGTTCCGGGTTCAACTCCTACGAGCAGTACTTC.

The V gene is TRBV3-1, the J gene TRBJ2-7; D is possibly TRBD2 (5 bases). CDR3 length: 14 residues. Germline values: CDR1 LGHDT, CDR2 YNNKEL (reference sequence). V dropped 0 bases and J dropped 4 bases, with 10 bases sitting between them. The DNA of the CDR3 is TGTGCCAGCAGCCAAGATCTACGGGAATACGAGCAGTACTTC. This sequence encodes CASSQDLREYEQYF.

This clonotype was seen only a few times. This chain connects TRBV4-3 to TRBJ2-2, with 11 positions matching TRBD2. Germline values: CDR1 LGHNA, CDR2 YSLEER. The CDR3 contains 17 residues. V shed 3 bases and J 5 bases; nucleotides not matched to a gene: 8. CDR3 sequence reads: CASSQLAGGSGTGELFF. In nucleotides, the CDR3 is TGCGCCAGCAGCCAGTTAGCGGGAGGGTCGGGTACCGGGGAGCTGTTTTTT.

This clonotype was seen a handful of times. The V gene is TRBV28, the J gene TRBJ1-6; a weak D match, TRBD1 (5 bases). V was trimmed by 7 bases and J by 8 bases, leaving 15 bases between them. This CDR3 contains 14 residues. The germline gives CDR1 MDHEN, CDR2 SYDVKM. The CDR3 DNA reads TGTGCCAGCACCCGGCAGGGTACCTATTCACCCCTCCACTTT. Amino acid sequence: CASTRQGTYSPLHF.

In this sample, this clonotype turned up a few times. The rearrangement joins TRBV13 to TRBJ1-1; D is unclear. This CDR3 has 15 amino acids. CDR1 and CDR2 from the germline V gene are PRHDT and FYEKMQ (reference sequence). The V and J ends lost 3 bases and 1 base respectively, with 12 bases between them. The CDR3 protein is CASSLWGRGNTEAFF. The CDR3, as DNA: TGTGCCAGCAGCTTGTGGGGTCGGGGGAACACTGAAGCTTTCTTT.

This clonotype was seen repeatedly, ten times or more. The chain has TRBV12-3 or TRBV12-4 and TRBJ1-6, with 9 bases lining up with TRBD1. Germline trimming cut 0 bases from V and 12 bases from J; bases unmatched to any gene: 3. There are 14 residues in the CDR3. The CDR3 is CASSLAGQGRPLHF. CDR3 nucleotide sequence: TGTGCCAGCAGTTTAGCGGGACAGGGTAGACCCCTCCACTTT.

This clonotype has a count of ten or more. The rearrangement joins TRBV6-1 to TRBJ2-7; D might be TRBD2 (6 bases). Germline CDR1 MNHNS, CDR2 SASEGT. The CDR3 spans 15 residues. Trimming took off 7 bases at V and 0 bases at J, with 16 bases between the two ends. CDR3 region: CASKRDPGSSYEQYF. CDR3 sequence (DNA): TGTGCCAGCAAACGGGACCCCGGGAGCTCCTACGAGCAGTACTTC.

This clonotype was picked up many times. J is TRBJ2-3 and V is TRBV4-3; 9 bases line up with TRBD2. The germline gives CDR1 LGHNA, CDR2 YSLEER. The CDR3 totals 17 residues. V trimming: 1 base; J trimming: 5 bases; junction bases outside the gene matches: 10. CDR3 amino acids: CASSQALASGKQDTQYF. The CDR3, as DNA: TGCGCCAGCAGCCAAGCATTGGCTAGCGGGAAGCAAGATACGCAGTATTTT.

J is TRBJ1-2 and V is TRBV7-2; tentatively, D is TRBD1 (6 bases). Germline-derived CDR1 and CDR2 are SGHTA and FQGNSA. The length of the CDR3 is 14 residues. V lost 4 bases, J lost 6 bases, and 15 bases lay in between. The CDR3 protein is CASSSTWTVNGYTF. In nucleotides, the CDR3 is TGTGCCAGCAGCTCCACCTGGACAGTAAATGGCTACACCTTC. Variable domain in full (rest from reference TRBV7-2 and TRBJ1-2): GAGVSQSPSNKVTEKGKDVELRCDPISGHTALYWYRQSLGQGLEFLIYFQGNSAPDKSGLPSDRFSAERTGGSVSTLTIQRTQQEDSAVYLCASSSTWTVNGYTFGSGTRLTVV.

The chain recombines TRBV5-1 with TRBJ1-1, with 9 bases lining up with TRBD1. Germline trimming cut 2 bases from V and 0 bases from J; bases unmatched to any gene: 5. The CDR3 loop spans 16 amino acids. Germline CDR1 is SGHRS and CDR2 is YFSETQ. The CDR3 DNA is TGCGCCAGCAGCTTTTTGGGGACAGGGTTGAACACTGAAGCTTTCTTT. The encoded protein is CASSFLGTGLNTEAFF.

This clonotype was counted between two and nine times. The rearrangement joins TRBV6-2 or TRBV6-3 to TRBJ2-3; the match to TRBD2 covers 10 bases. CDR3 length: 15 residues. With 8 bases clipped from V and 3 bases from J, the junction kept 8 bases outside the gene matches. The germline gives CDR1 MNHEY, CDR2 SVGEGT. CDR3 sequence: CASLGLAVGTDTQYF. The CDR3 region has the DNA TGTGCCAGCCTTGGACTAGCGGTGGGAACAGATACGCAGTATTTT.

The rearrangement uses TRBV18 and TRBJ1-6, with D hard to call. This CDR3 has 17 residues. CDR1 is KGHSH, CDR2 LQKENI, per germline. V gave up 4 bases and J gave up 0 bases, with 13 bases separating them. The CDR3 coding sequence is TGTGCCAGCTCACTTCAGGCGGGGAGCTCCTATAATTCACCCCTCCACTTT. It yields the protein CASSLQAGSSYNSPLHF.

This clonotype was counted at least ten times. Written as DNA, the CDR3 is TGTGCCAGCAGACCCACGCACGCGGGAACCTACGAGCAGTACTTC. Residues: CASRPTHAGTYEQYF. The rearrangement joins TRBV5-6 to TRBJ2-7; a possible D gene is TRBD2 (6 bases). V shed 5 bases and J shed 2 bases, with 17 bases lying between them. CDR1 is SGHDT, CDR2 YYEEEE, per germline. The CDR3 spans 15 residues.

The CDR3 region is CAISGGDIQYF. The DNA of the CDR3 is TGTGCCATTTCGGGTGGGGACATTCAGTACTTC. The chain carries TRBV28 and TRBJ2-4; D not resolved. Germline assignment: CDR1 MDHEN and CDR2 SYDVKM. The CDR3 loop spans 11 amino acids. The V gene lost 10 bases and the J gene lost 8 bases, with 12 bases spanning the gap.

This clonotype was seen repeatedly, ten times or more. The rearrangement joins TRBV6-6 to TRBJ1-1; D may be TRBD1 (5 bases). This CDR3 comprises 12 residues. Trimming took 5 bases from V and 5 from J, leaving 9 bases between them. CDR1 and CDR2 (germline): MNHNY, SVGAGI (reference sequence). The CDR3 sequence is CASSTRETEAFF. CDR3 in DNA: TGTGCCAGCAGTACCAGGGAAACTGAAGCTTTCTTT.

This clonotype was seen a few times. This chain uses TRBV6-6 with TRBJ1-5; no reliable D call. This CDR3 is built from 15 residues. The V end lost 7 bases, the J end lost 0 bases, and 13 bases lay between the germline ends. Looked up from germline, CDR1 is MNHNY and CDR2 is SVGAGI (reference sequence). The CDR3 spells CASKNYADSNQPQHF. The CDR3 DNA follows: TGTGCCAGCAAAAATTATGCGGATAGCAATCAGCCCCAGCATTTT.

This clonotype was recorded at least ten times. This rearrangement joins TRBV20-1 to TRBJ2-3; 7 bases are shared with TRBD2. The trim removed 4 bases at V and 6 bases at J, leaving 7 bases unmatched. Germline CDR1 and CDR2: DFQATT and SNEGSKA (reference sequence). This CDR3 is 13 amino acids long. The CDR3, as DNA: TGCAGTGCTAACCCGGGAGGTTTGGATACGCAGTATTTT. It encodes CSANPGGLDTQYF.

This clonotype was seen at least ten times. The chain combines TRBV29-1 with TRBJ2-3; tentative D call: TRBD2 (5 bases). Germline V gene data show CDR1 as SQVTM and CDR2 as ANQGSEA. V was clipped by 6 bases and J by 3 bases, with 13 bases between them. The CDR3 loop spans 13 amino acids. CDR3 sequence reads: CSVNIRGTDTQYF. In DNA form, the CDR3 reads TGCAGCGTGAACATTCGGGGAACAGATACGCAGTATTTT.

This clonotype was seen a handful of times. V gene TRBV18 combines with J gene TRBJ2-7; the D gene is possibly TRBD1 (6 bases). V lost 3 bases, J lost 0 bases, and 12 bases lay in between. Germline loops: CDR1 KGHSH, CDR2 LQKENI. The CDR3 covers 15 residues. The CDR3: CASSPQTGSSYEQYF. The CDR3 DNA reads TGTGCCAGCTCACCGCAGACAGGTAGCTCCTACGAGCAGTACTTC.

This clonotype was detected many times. This sequence joins TRBV27 and TRBJ2-1, with D possibly matching TRBD2 (7 bases). The V gene lost 5 bases and the J gene lost 8 bases, with 22 bases spanning the gap. The CDR3 consists of 16 residues. Germline values: CDR1 MNHEY, CDR2 SMNVEV (reference sequence). Here the CDR3 reads CASSPWGGAILDEQFF. The DNA for the CDR3 is TGTGCCAGCAGTCCCTGGGGGGGGGCGATTCTGGATGAGCAGTTCTTC.

The chain links TRBV5-5 to TRBJ1-4, with a weak D call TRBD1 (6 bases). Germline V CDR1 and CDR2: SGHKS, YYEKEE (reference sequence). The ends were cut back, 0 bases at V and 4 bases at J, with 10 bases in the middle. The CDR3 totals 15 residues. The CDR3 bases are TGTGCCAGCAGCTTGGAACAGGGTTTTAATGAAAAACTGTTTTTT. Protein: CASSLEQGFNEKLFF. Full variable domain (rest looked up from reference TRBV5-5 and TRBJ1-4): DAGVTQSPTHLIKTRGQQVTLRCSPISGHKSVSWYQQVLGQGPQFIFQYYEKEERGRGNFPDRFSARQFPNYSSELNVNALLLGDSALYLCASSLEQGFNEKLFFGSGTQLSVL.

This sequence joins TRBV7-2 and TRBJ1-4, with 9 nucleotides matching TRBD1. The germline gives CDR1 SGHTA, CDR2 FQGNSA. Unmatched junction bases numbered 4, after V lost 1 base and J lost 7 bases. This CDR3 spans 15 amino acids. The chain's CDR3 is CASSLGDRETEKLFF. CDR3 DNA: TGTGCCAGCAGCTTAGGGGACAGGGAAACTGAAAAACTGTTTTTT.

This clonotype came up a few times. The rearrangement joins TRBV12-3 or TRBV12-4 to TRBJ1-5; D is unclear. The CDR3 sequence is 14 residues long. V lost 3 bases, J lost 0 bases, and 6 bases lay in between. CDR3 coding DNA: TGTGCCAGCAGTTTCCTGAATAGCAATCAGCCCCAGCATTTT. Translating gives CASSFLNSNQPQHF.

The chain combines TRBV7-2 with TRBJ1-2, with D perhaps TRBD1 (6 bases). There are 15 residues in the CDR3. CDR1 is SGHTA and CDR2 is FQGNSA in the germline V gene. V was pared by 5 bases and J by 3 bases, with 16 bases between. CDR3 coding DNA: TGTGCCAGCAGCCACCAGGCAGGGGCCGACTATGGCTACACCTTC. Its translation is CASSHQAGADYGYTF.

There are a few counts of this clonotype. This chain joins TRBV29-1 and TRBJ1-1, with D uncertain. This CDR3 has 10 amino acids. The V end lost 4 bases, the J end lost 11 bases, and 11 bases lay between the germline ends. Per the germline V gene, CDR1 is SQVTM and CDR2 is ANQGSEA. CDR3 coding DNA: TGCAGCGTTGTCGAGGCGAGTGCTTTCTTT. Translated, it gives CSVVEASAFF.

The chain links TRBV4-2 to TRBJ2-1; D might be TRBD2 (5 bases). There are 13 residues in the CDR3. Germline V gene data show CDR1 as LGHNA and CDR2 as YNFKEQ. V was cut by 2 bases and J by 5 bases, with 7 bases left in between. The CDR3 sequence: CASSQKLDNEQFF. The CDR3 bases are TGTGCCAGCAGCCAAAAACTAGACAATGAGCAGTTCTTC.

With regard to this clonotype: A junction boundary mismatches the germline segment, possibly from a read error. The rearrangement uses TRBV12-3 or TRBV12-4 and TRBJ1-2; D gene uncertain. The CDR3 has 13 amino acids. The CDR3 DNA reads TGTGCCAGTAGTTCAGCGTTTAACTATGGCTACACCTTC. Translation: CASSSAFNYGYTF.

This clonotype was counted ten times or more. The CDR3 DNA reads as TGCGCCAGCAGAGTTGGAGAAGAGACCCAGTACTTC. Translated: CASRVGEETQYF. The chain uses TRBV5-1 and TRBJ2-5; D gene ambiguous. The CDR3 length is 12 residues. The ends were cut back, 5 bases at V and 3 bases at J, with 8 bases in the middle. Germline lookup yields CDR1 SGHRS and CDR2 YFSETQ.